This record concerns one T cell receptor beta chain sequence. Its specificity is not known. The sample comes from a study of shared clonotypes between healthy human individuals. The overall study: Serving as donors were a couple of women and a few men, whose ages spanned 18 to 49. Whole-study findings and limits: Tissues were not sampled, only blood, and their repertoires likely differ. Generation probabilities of non-shared clonotypes were lower (relative to those shared by all four donors).

For sorted subsets, 150 to 200 ng DNA per replicate equaled approximately 32,000 T cell genomes. Here immunoSEQ multiplex PCR was the method, and the copy in TCRdb shows in-frame clones only, minus some. The sample comprises 740,000 or so clones, around 73% of which are singletons, and 1.5% to 2% rests with the top ten. V gave up 1 base and J gave up 2 bases, with 11 bases separating them. This CDR3 spans 15 amino acids. Germline CDR1 reads MDHEN; CDR2 reads SYDVKM. The clonotype originates from a woman aged 25-40 years in good health. The specimen sequenced was memory CD4+ T cells sorted from blood. The subset: CD45RA-negative fraction. This sequence joins TRBV28 and TRBJ2-5, with a tentative D call TRBD2 (5 bases). The CDR3 loop is CASSLSYSGQETQYF. In DNA, the CDR3 is TGTGCCAGCAGTTTATCTTACAGCGGACAAGAGACCCAGTACTTC.